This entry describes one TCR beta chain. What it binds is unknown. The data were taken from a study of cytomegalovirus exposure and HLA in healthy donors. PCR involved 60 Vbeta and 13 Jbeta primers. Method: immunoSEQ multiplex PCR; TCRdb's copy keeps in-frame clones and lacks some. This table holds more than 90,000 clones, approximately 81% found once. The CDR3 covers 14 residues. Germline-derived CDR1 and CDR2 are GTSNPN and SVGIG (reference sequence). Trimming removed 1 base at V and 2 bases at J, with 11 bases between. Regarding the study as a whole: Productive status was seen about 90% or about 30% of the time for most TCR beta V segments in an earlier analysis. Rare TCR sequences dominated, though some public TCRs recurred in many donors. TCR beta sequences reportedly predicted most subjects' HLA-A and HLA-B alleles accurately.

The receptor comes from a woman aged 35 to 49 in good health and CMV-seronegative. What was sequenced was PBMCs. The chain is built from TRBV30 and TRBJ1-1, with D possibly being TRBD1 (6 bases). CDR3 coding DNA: TGTGCCTGGAGTGGCAGGGGTTATAACACTGAAGCTTTCTTT. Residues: CAWSGRGYNTEAFF. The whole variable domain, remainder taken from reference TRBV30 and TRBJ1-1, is SQTIHQWPATLVQPVGSPLSLECTVEGTSNPNLYWYRQAAGRGLQLLFYSVGIGQISSEVPQNLSASRPQDRQFILSSKKLLLSDSGFYLCAWSGRGYNTEAFFGQGTRLTVV.